This T cell receptor beta chain was captured by sequencing in a study of cytomegalovirus exposure and HLA in healthy donors. About the research overall: For the approximately 360 genotyped donors, more than 65% fell within the Caucasian-associated ancestry cluster.

This CDR3 is built from 18 residues. CDR1 is GTSNPN and CDR2 is SVGIG in the germline V gene (reference sequence). Trimming stripped 0 bases from V and 4 bases from J, with 24 bases between. The primer mix had 60 Vbeta and 13 Jbeta primers. Methods used by the authors: In a later analysis, around 12 million of tens of millions of unique beta chains occurred in at least two donors. The method was immunoSEQ multiplex PCR; TCRdb's version includes in-frame clones alone and lacks a portion of them. Clonal size and the V and J genes are those of that table, whereas D and trimming came from the DNA. The sample yields some 200,000 clones, of which the top ten take up 0.7% to 0.8%. About this clone: Antigen specificity is unknown.

Study conclusions and caveats: Accurate HLA-A and HLA-B prediction from TCR beta sequences was reported for most subjects. A cluster of highly shared sequence variants was likely a sequencing artifact.

Material for sequencing was PBMCs. The chain has TRBV30 and TRBJ1-2; D gene unclear. The receptor's source is a boy between 10 and 17 years old in good health and CMV-seronegative. The DNA for the CDR3 is TGTGCCTGGAGTGTACATCTCGGGTGGAGGCAAGAACTCTATGGCTACACCTTC. This gives the protein CAWSVHLGWRQELYGYTF.